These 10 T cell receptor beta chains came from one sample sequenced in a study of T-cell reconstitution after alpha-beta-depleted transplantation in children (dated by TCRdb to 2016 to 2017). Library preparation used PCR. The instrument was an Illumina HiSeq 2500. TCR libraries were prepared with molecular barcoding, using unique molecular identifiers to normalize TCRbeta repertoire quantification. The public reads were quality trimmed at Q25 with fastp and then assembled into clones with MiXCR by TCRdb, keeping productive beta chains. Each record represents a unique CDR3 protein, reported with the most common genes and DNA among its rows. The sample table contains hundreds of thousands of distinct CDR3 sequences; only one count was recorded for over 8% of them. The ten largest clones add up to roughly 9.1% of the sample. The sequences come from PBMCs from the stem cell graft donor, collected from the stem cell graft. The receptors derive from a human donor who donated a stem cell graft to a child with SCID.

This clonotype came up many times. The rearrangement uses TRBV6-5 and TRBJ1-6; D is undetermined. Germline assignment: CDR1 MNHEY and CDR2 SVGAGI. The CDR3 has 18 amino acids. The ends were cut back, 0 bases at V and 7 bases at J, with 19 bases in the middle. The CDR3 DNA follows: TGTGCCAGCAGTTACTCGGCAGATCTCCAAACTCCGAATTCACCCCTCCACTTT. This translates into CASSYSADLQTPNSPLHF.

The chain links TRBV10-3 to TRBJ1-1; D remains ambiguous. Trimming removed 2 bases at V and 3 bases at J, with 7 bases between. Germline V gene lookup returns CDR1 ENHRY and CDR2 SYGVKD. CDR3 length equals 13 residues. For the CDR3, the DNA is TGTGCCATCAGTGAGCTGGGGTACACTGAAGCTTTCTTT. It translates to CAISELGYTEAFF.

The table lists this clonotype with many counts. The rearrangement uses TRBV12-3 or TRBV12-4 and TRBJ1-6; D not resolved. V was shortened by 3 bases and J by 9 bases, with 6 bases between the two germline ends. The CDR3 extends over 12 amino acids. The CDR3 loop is CASSLGFSPLHF. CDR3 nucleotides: TGTGCCAGCAGTTTGGGTTTTTCACCCCTCCACTTT.

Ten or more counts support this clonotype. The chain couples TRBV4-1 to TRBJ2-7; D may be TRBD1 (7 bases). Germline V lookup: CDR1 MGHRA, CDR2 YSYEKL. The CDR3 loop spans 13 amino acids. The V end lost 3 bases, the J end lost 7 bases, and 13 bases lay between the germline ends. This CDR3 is CASSQEGAGEQYF. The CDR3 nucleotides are TGCGCCAGCAGCCAGGAGGGGGCGGGGGAGCAGTACTTC.

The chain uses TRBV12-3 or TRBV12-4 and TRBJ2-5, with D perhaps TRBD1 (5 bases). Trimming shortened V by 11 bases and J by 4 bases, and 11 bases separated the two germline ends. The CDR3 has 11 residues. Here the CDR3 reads CASGRTETQYF. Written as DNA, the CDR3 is TGTGCCTCAGGGCGTACAGAGACCCAGTACTTC.

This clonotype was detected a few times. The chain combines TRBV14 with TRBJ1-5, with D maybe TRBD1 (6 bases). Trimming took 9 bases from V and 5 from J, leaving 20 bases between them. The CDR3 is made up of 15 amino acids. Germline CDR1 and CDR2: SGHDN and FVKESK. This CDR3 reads CARLQGQGSHQPQHF. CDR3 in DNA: TGTGCCAGACTTCAGGGGCAGGGCTCCCATCAGCCCCAGCATTTT.

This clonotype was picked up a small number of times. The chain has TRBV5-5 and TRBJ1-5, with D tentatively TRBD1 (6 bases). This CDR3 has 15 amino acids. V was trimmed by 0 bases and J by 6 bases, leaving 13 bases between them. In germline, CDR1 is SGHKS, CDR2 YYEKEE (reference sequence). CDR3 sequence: CASSLEGGRAQPQHF. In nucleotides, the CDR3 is TGTGCCAGCAGCTTGGAAGGGGGGAGAGCTCAGCCCCAGCATTTT. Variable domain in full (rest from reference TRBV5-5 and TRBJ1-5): DAGVTQSPTHLIKTRGQQVTLRCSPISGHKSVSWYQQVLGQGPQFIFQYYEKEERGRGNFPDRFSARQFPNYSSELNVNALLLGDSALYLCASSLEGGRAQPQHFGDGTRLSIL.

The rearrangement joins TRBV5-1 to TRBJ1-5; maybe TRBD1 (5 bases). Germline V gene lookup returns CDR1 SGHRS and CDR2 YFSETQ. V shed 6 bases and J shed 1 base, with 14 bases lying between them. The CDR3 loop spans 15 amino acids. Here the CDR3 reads CASTRDGGSNQPQHF. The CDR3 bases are TGCGCCAGCACCCGGGACGGAGGAAGCAATCAGCCCCAGCATTTT.

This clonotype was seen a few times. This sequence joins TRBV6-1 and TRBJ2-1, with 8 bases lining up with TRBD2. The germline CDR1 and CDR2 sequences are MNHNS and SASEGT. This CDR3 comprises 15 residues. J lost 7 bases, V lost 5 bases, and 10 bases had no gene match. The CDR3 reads CASSLGGAMSNEQFF. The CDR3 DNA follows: TGTGCCAGCAGTCTCGGGGGGGCCATGAGTAATGAGCAGTTCTTC.

CDR3 loop: CATSSRQESYEQYF. CDR3 DNA sequence: TGTGCCACCAGCTCCCGTCAAGAATCCTACGAGCAGTACTTC. This chain links TRBV15 with TRBJ2-7; unclear D gene. Germline-derived CDR1 and CDR2 are LNHNV and YYDKDF (reference sequence). The CDR3 is 14 amino acids. Trimming took 5 bases from V and 1 from J, leaving 12 bases between them.